Given below is one TCR beta chain in context. The data were produced by immunoSEQ multiplex PCR, yet TCRdb's version contains in-frame clones alone and is incomplete. The repertoire holds 160,000 or so clones, with about 87% as singletons. The entry originates in a study of blood T cell repertoires in COVID-19. CDR1 and CDR2 (germline): KGHSH, LQKENI. V shed 2 bases, J shed 5 bases, and the junction held 8 bases outside the gene matches. The CDR3 is made up of 17 amino acids. This sequence originates from a woman aged 45-60 years with acute or convalescent COVID-19. Sequences were obtained from peripheral blood. The chain is built from TRBV18 and TRBJ2-1, with 11 nucleotides matching TRBD2. The CDR3 region has the DNA TGTGCCAGCTCACCATCTCTTAGGACTAGCGGGCACAATGAGCAGTTCTTC. Its protein product is CASSPSLRTSGHNEQFF.